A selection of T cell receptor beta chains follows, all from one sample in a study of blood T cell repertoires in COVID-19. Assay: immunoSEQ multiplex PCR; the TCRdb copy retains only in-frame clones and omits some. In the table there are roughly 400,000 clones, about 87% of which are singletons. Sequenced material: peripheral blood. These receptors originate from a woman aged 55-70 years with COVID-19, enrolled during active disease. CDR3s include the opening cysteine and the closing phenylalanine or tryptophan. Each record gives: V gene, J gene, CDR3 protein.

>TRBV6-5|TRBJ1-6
CASSWGQGNNSPLHF
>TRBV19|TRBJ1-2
CASTGTGLGYGYTF
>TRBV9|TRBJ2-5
CASSVDPGVRTQYF
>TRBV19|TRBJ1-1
CASRPGQGANTEAFF
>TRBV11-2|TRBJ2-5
CASTLSGGQETQYF
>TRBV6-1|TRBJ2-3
CASSEISGGGHTQYF
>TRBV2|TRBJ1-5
CASRENQPQHF
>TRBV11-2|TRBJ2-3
CASSLVMRIVSSTDTQYF
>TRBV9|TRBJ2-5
CASSFSGGETQYF
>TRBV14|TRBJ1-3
CASSQMGGSGNTIYF
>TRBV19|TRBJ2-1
CASTPTGGDEQFF